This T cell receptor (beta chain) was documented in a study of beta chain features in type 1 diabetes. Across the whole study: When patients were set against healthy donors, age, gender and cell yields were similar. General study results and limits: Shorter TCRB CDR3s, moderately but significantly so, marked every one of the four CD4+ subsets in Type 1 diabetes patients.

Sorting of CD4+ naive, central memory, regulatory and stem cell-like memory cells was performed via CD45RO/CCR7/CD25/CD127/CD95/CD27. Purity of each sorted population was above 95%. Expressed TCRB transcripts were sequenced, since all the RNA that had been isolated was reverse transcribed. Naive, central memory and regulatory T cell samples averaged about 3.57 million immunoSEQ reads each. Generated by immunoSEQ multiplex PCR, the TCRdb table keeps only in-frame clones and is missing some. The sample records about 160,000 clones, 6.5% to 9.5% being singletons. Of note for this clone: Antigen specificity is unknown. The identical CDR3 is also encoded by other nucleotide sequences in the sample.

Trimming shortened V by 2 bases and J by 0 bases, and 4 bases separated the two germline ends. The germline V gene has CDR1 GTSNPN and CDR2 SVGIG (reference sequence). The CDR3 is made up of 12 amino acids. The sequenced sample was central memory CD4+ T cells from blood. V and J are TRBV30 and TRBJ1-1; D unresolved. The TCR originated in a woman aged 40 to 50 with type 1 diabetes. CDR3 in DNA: TGTGCCTGGAGTCCTATGAACACTGAAGCTTTCTTT. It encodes CAWSPMNTEAFF.